The clone carrying this T cell receptor beta chain was seen only a few times. From the RACE reads, TCRdb called clonotypes with MiXCR, one entry per CDR3 protein. Of about 120,000 distinct CDR3 sequences listed, about 14% are singletons. This record comes from a study of human T cells and chemical hapten exposure. Time point noted: pre-sensitization, week 0. The treatment denotes: therapeutic diphenylcyclopropenone sensitization with weekly scalp DPC. The source is a woman aged 18-30 years with alopecia areata. Some clones in this sample may be carry-over from other donors' samples. The sample in question was whole blood, obtained in connection with sensitization to the hapten diphenylcyclopropenone (DPC).

For the CDR3, the DNA is TGTGCCAGCAGCCCGGGACTATCCTACAATGAGCAGTTCTTC. Translating gives CASSPGLSYNEQFF. The J gene is TRBJ2-1, the V gene TRBV12-3 or TRBV12-4, with TRBD2 matching over 7 bases. V was pared by 6 bases and J by 1 base, with 3 bases of the junction left unmatched. CDR3 length equals 14 residues.